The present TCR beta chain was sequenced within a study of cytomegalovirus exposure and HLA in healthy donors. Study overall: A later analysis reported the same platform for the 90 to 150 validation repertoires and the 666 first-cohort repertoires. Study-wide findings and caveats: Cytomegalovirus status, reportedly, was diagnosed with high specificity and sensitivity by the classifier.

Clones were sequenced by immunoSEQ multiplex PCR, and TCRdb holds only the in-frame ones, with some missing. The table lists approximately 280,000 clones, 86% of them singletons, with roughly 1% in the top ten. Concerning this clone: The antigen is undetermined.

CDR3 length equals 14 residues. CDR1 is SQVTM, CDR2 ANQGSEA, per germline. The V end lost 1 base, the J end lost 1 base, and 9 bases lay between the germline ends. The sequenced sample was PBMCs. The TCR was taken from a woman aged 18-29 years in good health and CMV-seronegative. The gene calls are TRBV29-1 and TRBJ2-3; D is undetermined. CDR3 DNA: TGCAGCGTTGAAGGTTACAGCCGCACAGATACGCAGTATTTT. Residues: CSVEGYSRTDTQYF.